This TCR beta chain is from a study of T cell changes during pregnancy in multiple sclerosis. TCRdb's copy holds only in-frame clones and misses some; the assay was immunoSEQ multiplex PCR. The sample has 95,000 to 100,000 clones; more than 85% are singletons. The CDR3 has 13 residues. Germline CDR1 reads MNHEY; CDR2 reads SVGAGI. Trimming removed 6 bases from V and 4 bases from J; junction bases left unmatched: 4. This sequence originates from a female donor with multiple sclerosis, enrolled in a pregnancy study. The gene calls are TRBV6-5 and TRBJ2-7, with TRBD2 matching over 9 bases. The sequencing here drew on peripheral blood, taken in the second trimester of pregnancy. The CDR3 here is CASSVAGEYEQYF. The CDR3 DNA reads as TGTGCCAGCAGCGTAGCGGGAGAGTACGAGCAGTACTTC.